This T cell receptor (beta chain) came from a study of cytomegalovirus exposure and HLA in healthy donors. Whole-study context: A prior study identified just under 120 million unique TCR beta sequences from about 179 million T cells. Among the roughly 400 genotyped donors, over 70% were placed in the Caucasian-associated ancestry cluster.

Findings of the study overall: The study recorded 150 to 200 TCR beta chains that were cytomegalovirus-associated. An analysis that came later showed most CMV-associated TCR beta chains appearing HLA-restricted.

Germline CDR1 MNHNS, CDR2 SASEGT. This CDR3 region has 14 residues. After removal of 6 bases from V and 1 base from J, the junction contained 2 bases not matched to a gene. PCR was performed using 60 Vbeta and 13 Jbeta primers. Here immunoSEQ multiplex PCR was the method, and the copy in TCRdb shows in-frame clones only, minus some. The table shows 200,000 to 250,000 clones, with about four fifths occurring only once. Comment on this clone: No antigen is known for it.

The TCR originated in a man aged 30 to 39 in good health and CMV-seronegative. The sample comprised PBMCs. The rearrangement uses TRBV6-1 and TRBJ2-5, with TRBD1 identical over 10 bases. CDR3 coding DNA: TGTGCCAGCAGGGGGACAGGGGCCCAAGAGACCCAGTACTTC. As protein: CASRGTGAQETQYF.